This paragraph reports one T cell receptor beta chain. These data are taken from a study of control samples from healthy donors and cancer patients. CDR1 is LGHDT and CDR2 is YNNKEL in the germline V gene (reference sequence). Trimming pared 6 bases from V and 7 bases from J, leaving 10 bases between. The CDR3 is 12 amino acids. This table comes from immunoSEQ multiplex PCR, and its TCRdb copy is limited to in-frame clones, with some not included. The table lists 190,000 or so clones, approximately 95% of them singletons. Sequencing was done on a sample of blood. This chain connects TRBV3-1 (or the pseudogene TRBV3-2) to TRBJ2-1; D uncertain. This receptor was taken from a man younger than 35 in good health. CDR3 residues: CASSHSINEQFF. As DNA, the CDR3 is TGTGCCAGCAGTCATAGCATTAATGAGCAGTTCTTC.